This T cell receptor (beta chain) was identified in a study of Graves' ophthalmopathy and Graves' hyperthyroidism. Study-level background: Hyperthyroidism showing no ophthalmopathy within 18 months of follow-up was stable. Regarding the study as a whole: Appearing in blood as well were most expanded thyroid clonotypes above 0.001 frequency. Researchers report that a 13-signature model separated ophthalmopathy from stable hyperthyroidism, posting about 88% sensitivity and 81.08% specificity.

As regards this clonotype: Its antigen is undetermined.

The evidence that diagnosis relied on was clinical symptoms, serum thyroxine, TRAb, thyroid ultrasound and orbital computed tomography. Germline values: CDR1 LGHNT, CDR2 FRNRAP. V gave up 1 base and J gave up 4 bases; unmatched junction bases: 6. The CDR3 length is 16 residues. Transcripts of RNA were the source for amplifying TCR beta CDR3 regions. HTBI primers were used in a first-round RT-PCR, which preceded a second-round multiplex PCR. TCRdb re-called the multiplex PCR reads with MiXCR, one entry per CDR3 protein. The data contain over a million distinct CDR3 sequences, about two fifths of them singletons.

This chain joins TRBV12-5 and TRBJ2-2, with 7 positions matching TRBD1. This TCR came from an adult man with Graves' hyperthyroidism. Sequences were obtained from peripheral blood or thyroid tissue (not recorded which). CDR3 region: CASGLETGWATGELFF. CDR3 coding DNA: TGTGCTAGTGGTTTGGAGACAGGGTGGGCCACCGGGGAGCTGTTTTTT.